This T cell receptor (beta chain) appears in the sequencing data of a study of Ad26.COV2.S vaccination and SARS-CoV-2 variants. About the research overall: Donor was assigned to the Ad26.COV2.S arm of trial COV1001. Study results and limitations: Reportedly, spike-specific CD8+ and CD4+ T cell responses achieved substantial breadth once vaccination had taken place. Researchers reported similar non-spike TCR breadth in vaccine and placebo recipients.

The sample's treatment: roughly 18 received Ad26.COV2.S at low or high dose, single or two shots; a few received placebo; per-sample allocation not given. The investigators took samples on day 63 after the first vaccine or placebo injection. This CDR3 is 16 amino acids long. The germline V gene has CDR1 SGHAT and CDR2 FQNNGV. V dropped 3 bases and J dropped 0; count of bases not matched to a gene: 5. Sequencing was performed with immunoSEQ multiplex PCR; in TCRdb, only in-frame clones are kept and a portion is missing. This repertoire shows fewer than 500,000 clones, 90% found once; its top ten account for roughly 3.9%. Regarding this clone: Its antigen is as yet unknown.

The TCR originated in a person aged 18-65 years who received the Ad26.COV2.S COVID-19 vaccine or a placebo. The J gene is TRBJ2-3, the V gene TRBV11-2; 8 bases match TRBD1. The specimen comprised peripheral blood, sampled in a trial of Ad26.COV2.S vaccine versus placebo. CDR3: CASSLTGAMSTDTQYF. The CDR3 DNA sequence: TGTGCCAGCAGCTTGACAGGGGCGATGAGCACAGATACGCAGTATTTT. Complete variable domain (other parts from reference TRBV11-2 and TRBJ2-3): EAGVAQSPRYKIIEKRQSVAFWCNPISGHATLYWYQQILGQGPKLLIQFQNNGVVDDSQLPKDRFSAERLKGVDSTLKIQPAKLEDSAVYLCASSLTGAMSTDTQYFGPGTRLTVL.